Each of the 24 T cell receptor beta chains below was sequenced from the same sample in a study of spatial heterogeneity in lung cancer. The time point: sample taken at primary tumor resection. TCRs were sequenced from unsorted whole RNA of tumor, nontumor lung or PBMC. One entry per CDR3 protein results from TCRdb running MiXCR on the 5' RACE reads. The table records some 85,000 distinct CDR3 sequences, 15% to 25% of them present only once. The source was PBMCs, collected at surgery. Receptors were obtained from a male donor with early-stage non-small cell lung cancer.

This clonotype was seen many times. V gene TRBV4-3 combines with J gene TRBJ1-2, with D unclear. Germline CDR1 and CDR2: LGHNA and YSLEER. The CDR3 sequence is 15 residues long. V lost 0 bases and J lost 0, with 8 bases in between. The CDR3 bases are TGCGCCAGCAGCCAAGAAAGGACGGCTAACTATGGCTACACCTTC. It translates to CASSQERTANYGYTF.

This clonotype occurred many times. The chain uses TRBV28 and TRBJ2-7, with D possibly called TRBD1 or TRBD2 (5 bases each). V dropped 7 bases and J dropped 0 bases, with 16 bases sitting between them. This CDR3 comprises 15 residues. Germline-derived CDR1 and CDR2 are MDHEN and SYDVKM. The CDR3 reads CASTPRGAGSYEQYF. In nucleotides, the CDR3 is TGTGCCAGCACTCCTAGGGGCGCGGGCTCCTACGAGCAGTACTTC.

The chain links TRBV18 to TRBJ2-7; TRBD2 is a possible D gene (5 bases). The CDR3 contains 14 residues. CDR1 is KGHSH and CDR2 is LQKENI in the germline V gene. Trimming took off 3 bases at V and 4 bases at J, with 13 bases between the two ends. CDR3 in DNA: TGTGCCAGCTCACCGATGGACGGGGAATACGAGCAGTACTTC. This translates into CASSPMDGEYEQYF.

This clonotype occurred a few times. V usage is TRBV7-2 and J usage is TRBJ2-5, with 7 bases that match TRBD1. This CDR3 has 14 residues. Per the germline V gene, CDR1 is SGHTA and CDR2 is FQGNSA. J was trimmed by 4 bases and V by 2 bases; bases with no gene match: 4. The CDR3 region is CASSLSEGAETQYF. CDR3 DNA: TGTGCCAGCAGCTTAAGTGAGGGGGCAGAGACCCAGTACTTC.

The chain carries TRBV28 and TRBJ1-4; 7 bases line up with TRBD1. This CDR3 is built from 13 residues. The germline V gene encodes CDR1 MDHEN and CDR2 SYDVKM. After removal of 5 bases from V and 10 bases from J, the junction contained 7 bases not matched to a gene. This CDR3 is CASSTTPGGKLFF. The CDR3 DNA reads as TGTGCCAGCAGTACCACCCCAGGGGGAAAACTGTTTTTT.

This clonotype was seen a few times. The chain links TRBV20-1 to TRBJ1-1; 8 bases match TRBD1. The CDR3 spans 13 residues. V shed 3 bases, J shed 5 bases, and the junction held 5 bases outside the gene matches. CDR1 is DFQATT, CDR2 SNEGSKA, per germline (reference sequence). Here the CDR3 DNA reads TGCAGTGCTAGGGGACAGGTGGATACTGAAGCTTTCTTT. It specifies CSARGQVDTEAFF.

The chain links TRBV27 to TRBJ1-2, with D perhaps matching TRBD1 (6 bases). Per germline, CDR1 MNHEY and CDR2 SMNVEV (reference sequence). Trimming took off 0 bases at V and 8 bases at J, with 13 bases between the two ends. This CDR3 region has 14 residues. The CDR3 nucleotides are TGTGCCAGCAGTTTATCAGGGGGTGTTCGGGGCTACACCTTC. Protein: CASSLSGGVRGYTF.

This clonotype was counted between two and nine times. The chain employs TRBV19 and TRBJ2-1; maybe TRBD2 (5 bases). Looked up from germline, CDR1 is LNHDA and CDR2 is SQIVND (reference sequence). This CDR3 is 15 amino acids long. The V gene lost 2 bases and the J gene lost 8 bases, with 16 bases spanning the gap. This CDR3 reads CASSISWGESDEQFF. The CDR3 region has the DNA TGTGCCAGTAGTATAAGCTGGGGAGAAAGCGATGAGCAGTTCTTC.

A word on this clonotype: The missing conserved phenylalanine or tryptophan at the end of this CDR3 makes a read error likely. The rearrangement uses TRBV10-3 and TRBJ2-3; tentatively, D is TRBD2 (7 bases). The CDR3 sequence is 15 residues long. Trimming stripped 3 bases from V and 0 bases from J, with 10 bases between. Germline assignment: CDR1 ENHRY and CDR2 SYGVKD. The DNA for the CDR3 is TGTGCCATCAGTGACGGGGGGCCTAGCACAGATACGCAGTATCTT. Encoded protein: CAISDGGPSTDTQYL.

This rearrangement joins TRBV18 to TRBJ2-2; a weak D match, TRBD2 (5 bases). V shed 2 bases and J shed 2 bases, with 12 bases lying between them. This CDR3 region has 16 residues. Germline CDR1 reads KGHSH; CDR2 reads LQKENI. The CDR3 here is CASSPSRAANTGELFF. Here the CDR3 DNA reads TGTGCCAGCTCACCATCGCGGGCAGCAAACACCGGGGAGCTGTTTTTT.

The rearrangement links TRBV9 to TRBJ2-7; D is unclear. The V end was cut by 0 bases, the J end by 0 bases, with 13 bases between. CDR1 and CDR2 from the germline V gene are SGDLS and YYNGEE. The CDR3 covers 16 residues. The CDR3 loop reads CASSVDPRPSSYEQYF. CDR3 DNA: TGTGCCAGCAGCGTAGATCCGAGACCGAGCTCCTACGAGCAGTACTTC.

V gene TRBV4-3 combines with J gene TRBJ2-7; D gene uncertain. Germline CDR1 reads LGHNA; CDR2 reads YSLEER. V was clipped by 0 bases and J by 2 bases, with 14 bases between them. CDR3 length equals 16 residues. The chain's CDR3 is CASSQEFLQAPYEQYF. The CDR3, as DNA: TGCGCCAGCAGCCAAGAGTTTCTCCAGGCCCCCTACGAGCAGTACTTC.

This clonotype occurred many times. The chain employs TRBV7-9 and TRBJ2-7; D gene ambiguous. V lost 1 base, J lost 6 bases, and 4 bases lay in between. Germline CDR1 and CDR2: SEHNR and FQNEAQ (reference sequence). CDR3 length: 11 residues. In nucleotides, the CDR3 is TGTGCCAGCAGCTTAGGAACCGAGCAGTACTTC. It translates to CASSLGTEQYF. Complete variable domain (other parts from reference TRBV7-9 and TRBJ2-7): DTGVSQNPRHKITKRGQNVTFRCDPISEHNRLYWYRQTLGQGPEFLTYFQNEAQLEKSRLLSDRFSAERPKGSFSTLEIQRTEQGDSAMYLCASSLGTEQYFGPGTRLTVT.

This clonotype showed up just a few times. The chain has TRBV30 and TRBJ2-2; TRBD1 agrees at 7 bases. The CDR3 has 14 residues. Trimming cost V 8 bases and J 4 bases; bases outside gene matches: 10. From germline, CDR1 is GTSNPN and CDR2 SVGIG (reference sequence). In nucleotides, the CDR3 is TGTGCCCGCACGACAGGGCACGGCACCGGGGAGCTGTTTTTT. It codes for CARTTGHGTGELFF.

This clonotype was detected a few times. The chain links TRBV5-1 to TRBJ2-3; maybe TRBD2 (5 bases). CDR3 length equals 16 residues. Trimming took off 0 bases at V and 2 bases at J, with 13 bases between the two ends. Germline-derived CDR1 and CDR2 are SGHRS and YFSETQ. The CDR3 nucleotides are TGCGCCAGCAGCTTGGGCAGCGGAGCTATCACAGATACGCAGTATTTT. This encodes CASSLGSGAITDTQYF. Full variable domain (missing parts from reference TRBV5-1 and TRBJ2-3): KAGVTQTPRYLIKTRGQQVTLSCSPISGHRSVSWYQQTPGQGLQFLFEYFSETQRNKGNFPGRFSGRQFSNSRSEMNVSTLELGDSALYLCASSLGSGAITDTQYFGPGTRLTVL.

This clonotype was picked up many times. This chain uses TRBV5-1 with TRBJ2-1; 8 bases are a match to TRBD2. The germline V gene encodes CDR1 SGHRS and CDR2 YFSETQ. The CDR3 contains 15 residues. The V gene end was trimmed by 2 bases and the J gene end by 5 bases; junction bases not matched to a gene: 6. For the CDR3, the DNA is TGCGCCAGCAGCTTTAGGAGCGGGAGAGACAATGAGCAGTTCTTC. This encodes CASSFRSGRDNEQFF.

This clonotype has only a few counts. The chain carries TRBV4-3 and TRBJ1-6; D unclear. V shed 0 bases and J shed 10 bases, with 13 bases lying between them. Germline loops: CDR1 LGHNA, CDR2 YSLEER. The CDR3 sequence is 15 residues long. The CDR3 DNA follows: TGCGCCAGCAGCCAAGACTACTCCTTCGGGTCACCCCTCCACTTT. The encoded protein is CASSQDYSFGSPLHF.

This clonotype appeared many times. The V call is TRBV2, the J call TRBJ2-7, with a weak D call TRBD1 (5 bases). CDR1 and CDR2 from the germline V gene are SNHLY and FYNNEI. The V end lost 2 bases, the J end lost 9 bases, and 11 bases lay between the germline ends. This CDR3 has 12 amino acids. The CDR3 sequence: CASSEQGTGQYF. The CDR3 DNA reads as TGTGCCAGCAGTGAACAGGGCACTGGGCAGTACTTC.

V usage is TRBV2 and J usage is TRBJ2-7, with D perhaps TRBD2 (5 bases). V gave up 4 bases and J gave up 9 bases, with 13 bases separating them. Germline V gene data show CDR1 as SNHLY and CDR2 as FYNNEI. The CDR3 contains 12 residues. This chain's CDR3 is CASSGPGFGQYF. In DNA, the CDR3 is TGTGCCAGCAGTGGGCCGGGGTTCGGGCAGTACTTC. Supplemented by reference TRBV2 and TRBJ2-7, the full variable domain reads EPEVTQTPSHQVTQMGQEVILRCVPISNHLYFYWYRQILGQKVEFLVSFYNNEISEKSEIFDDQFSVERPDGSNFTLKIRSTKLEDSAMYFCASSGPGFGQYFGPGTRLTVT.

This clonotype appeared many times. The V gene is TRBV12-3 or TRBV12-4, the J gene TRBJ2-5; tentative D call: TRBD2 (5 bases). V shed 8 bases and J shed 2 bases, with 9 bases lying between them. CDR3 length: 12 amino acids. DNA for the CDR3: TGTGCCAGCGGGAGAAGGCAAGAGACCCAGTACTTC. This encodes CASGRRQETQYF.

V gene TRBV3-1 combines with J gene TRBJ2-5; 9 nucleotides agree with TRBD1. Germline loops: CDR1 LGHDT, CDR2 YNNKEL (reference sequence). V lost 4 bases to trimming and J lost 4 bases; unmatched junction nucleotides: 7. The CDR3 totals 15 residues. The CDR3 here is CASSLLGTGSETQYF. The CDR3 DNA follows: TGTGCCAGCAGCCTATTAGGGACAGGGTCAGAGACCCAGTACTTC.

This rearrangement joins TRBV4-1 to TRBJ2-2, with 8 positions matching TRBD1. This CDR3 has 17 residues. Germline assignment: CDR1 MGHRA and CDR2 YSYEKL. Trimming removed 4 bases from V and 2 bases from J; junction bases left unmatched: 9. In DNA, the CDR3 is TGCGCCAGCAGCCGCTTGCAGGGGGCCGGCAACACCGGGGAGCTGTTTTTT. It is translated as CASSRLQGAGNTGELFF.

This clonotype has just a few counts. V is TRBV28 and J is TRBJ1-1; D call uncertain. The CDR3 is 15 amino acids. Germline loops: CDR1 MDHEN, CDR2 SYDVKM. Trimming pared 4 bases from V and 4 bases from J, leaving 16 bases between. The CDR3 sequence is CASSSPAVGSTEAFF. The CDR3 coding sequence is TGTGCCAGCAGTTCCCCGGCGGTAGGTAGCACTGAAGCTTTCTTT.

The chain has TRBV5-1 and TRBJ1-4, with 11 bases fitting TRBD1. This CDR3 is built from 15 residues. The V segment lost 4 bases and the J segment 7 bases; nucleotides outside the gene matches: 6. CDR1 and CDR2 (germline): SGHRS, YFSETQ. The CDR3 bases are TGCGCCAGCAGCCCCATGGGACAGGGGGGTGAAAAACTGTTTTTT. Its protein is CASSPMGQGGEKLFF.